This T cell receptor beta chain was documented in a study of T cell changes during pregnancy in multiple sclerosis. This clone appeared a single time. The germline V gene has CDR1 SEHNR and CDR2 FQNEAQ (reference sequence). Trimming left V 4 bases short and J 5 bases short, with 15 bases between. The CDR3 runs 15 residues. Libraries were prepared by immunoSEQ multiplex PCR; TCRdb keeps only in-frame clonotypes and omits some of them. The table has 70,000 to 100,000 clones, over 80% seen once. Specimen: peripheral blood, collected in the first trimester of pregnancy. This rearrangement joins TRBV7-9 to TRBJ2-1; perhaps TRBD1 as D (5 bases). This clonotype originated in a female donor with multiple sclerosis, enrolled in a pregnancy study. DNA for the CDR3: TGTGCCAGCAGCTCCTGGGGCCTAGAGGACAATGAGCAGTTCTTC. Amino acid sequence: CASSSWGLEDNEQFF.